Listed below are T cell receptor beta chains from one sample, sequenced in a study of regulatory T cells in long-lasting Graves disease. TCRdb passed the multiplex PCR reads through MiXCR, listing each CDR3 protein once. The repertoire has 300,000 to 400,000 distinct CDR3 sequences, 15% to 20% of them found once; the top ten carry roughly 35%. The source material was peripheral blood mononuclear cells (PBMCs), sampled at new diagnosis, from a patient treated with antithyroid drugs. The source is a female donor with Graves disease. Both conserved end residues are part of each CDR3. The D gene is left open where the match is weak. Expanded clones are given a class, and other clones once, few, many or no size at all.

J gene | D gene | V gene | clone size | CDR3 protein | CDR3 DNA
TRBJ2-1 | . | TRBV30 | . | CAWRLSGRAHEQFF | TGTGCCTGGAGGCTTAGCGGCAGGGCCCACGAGCAGTTCTTC
TRBJ1-1 | . | TRBV30 | many | CAWSLGPWTEAFF | TGTGCCTGGAGTCTGGGTCCGTGGACTGAAGCTTTCTTT
TRBJ2-7 | TRBD2 | TRBV28 | many | CASSLVGEPGLDGEQYF | TGTGCCAGCAGTTTGGTTGGGGAACCGGGACTAGATGGCGAGCAGTACTTC
TRBJ2-2 | . | TRBV12-5 | . | CASGWGDRDTGELFF | TGTGCTAGTGGTTGGGGGGACAGAGACACCGGGGAGCTGTTTTTT
TRBJ1-5 | . | TRBV12-3/TRBV12-4 | many | CASSLRVRNQPQHF | TGTGCCAGCAGTTTAAGGGTCCGAAATCAGCCCCAGCATTTT
TRBJ2-1 | TRBD1 | TRBV14 | many | CASSQAGTANEQFF | TGTGCCAGCAGCCAGGCCGGGACAGCCAATGAGCAGTTCTTC
TRBJ1-5 | TRBD1 | TRBV5-1 | . | CASSMTGDRNQSQHF | TGCGCCAGCAGTATGACAGGGGATCGCAATCAGTCCCAGCATTTT
TRBJ2-1 | TRBD2 | TRBV6-1 | many | CASRNVGTSGRSAGNEQFF | TGTGCCAGCAGGAACGTCGGGACTAGCGGGAGGAGTGCGGGAAATGAGCAGTTCTTC
TRBJ1-4 | . | TRBV28 | many | CASSLIDRSEKLFF | TGTGCCAGCAGTTTAATTGATCGGAGTGAAAAACTGTTTTTT
TRBJ2-7 | . | TRBV6-2/TRBV6-3 | many | CASSFSGPLAYEQYF | TGTGCCAGCAGTTTTTCGGGACCGTTAGCCTACGAGCAGTACTTC
TRBJ2-5 | TRBD2 | TRBV9 | many | CASSVGGNGRAAETQYF | TGTGCCAGCAGCGTAGGGGGGAACGGGAGGGCCGCAGAGACCCAGTACTTC
TRBJ2-1 | . | TRBV20-1 | many | CSGRPETNLNEQFF | TGCAGTGGAAGGCCCGAGACAAATCTCAATGAGCAGTTCTTC
TRBJ2-3 | TRBD1 | TRBV11-2 | many | CASSLVRAGGADTQYF | TGTGCCAGCAGCTTAGTCCGGGCAGGGGGCGCAGATACGCAGTATTTT
TRBJ2-7 | . | TRBV9 | many | CASSVDGFNYEQYF | TGTGCCAGCAGCGTAGATGGGTTTAACTACGAGCAGTACTTC
TRBJ1-6 | . | TRBV19 | many | CASSTYDNSPLHF | TGTGCCAGTAGCACCTACGATAATTCACCCCTCCACTTT
TRBJ2-3 | TRBD1 | TRBV19 | many | CASSIRQGVPGTDTQYF | TGTGCCAGTAGTATCCGACAGGGGGTTCCGGGCACAGATACGCAGTATTTT
TRBJ1-1 | . | TRBV20-1 | . | CSASRRDTEAFF | TGCAGTGCTTCGCGGCGGGACACTGAAGCTTTCTTT
TRBJ2-2 | . | TRBV7-9 | . | CASSLRATGELFF | TGTGCCAGCAGCTTAAGAGCGACCGGGGAGCTGTTTTTT
TRBJ1-2 | . | TRBV7-9 | many | CASSLARDKANYGYTF | TGTGCCAGCAGCTTGGCAAGGGACAAAGCCAACTATGGCTACACCTTC
TRBJ2-2 | . | TRBV10-3 | many | CAISDTGTGELFF | TGTGCCATCAGTGACACCGGCACCGGGGAGCTGTTTTTT
TRBJ2-3 | TRBD2 | TRBV5-4 | few | CASGNLGTSRASTDTQYF | TGTGCCAGCGGGAACCTCGGGACTAGCCGTGCTAGCACAGATACGCAGTATTTT
TRBJ1-5 | . | TRBV28 | many | CASSSMDSTLNQPQHF | TGTGCCAGCAGCTCCATGGACAGTACACTTAATCAGCCCCAGCATTTT
TRBJ2-7 | TRBD2 | TRBV13 | many | CASTQSGGRQYF | TGTGCCAGCACCCAGTCGGGGGGGCGTCAGTACTTC
TRBJ1-2 | TRBD1 | TRBV5-1 | . | CASSLEGTGFYGYTF | TGCGCCAGCAGCTTGGAGGGGACAGGGTTCTATGGCTACACCTTC
TRBJ1-2 | TRBD1 | TRBV19 | few | CASTTPGQGLRQGYTF | TGTGCCAGTACGACCCCGGGACAGGGGTTACGGCAAGGCTACACCTTC
TRBJ2-2 | . | TRBV10-2 | many | CATVPFHGELFF | TGCGCCACCGTTCCCTTCCACGGGGAGCTGTTTTTT
TRBJ2-2 | TRBD2 | TRBV5-6 | many | CASSLSGSGRVAGELFF | TGTGCCAGCAGCTTGTCCGGTAGCGGGAGAGTGGCCGGGGAGCTGTTTTTT
TRBJ2-1 | TRBD2 | TRBV28 | . | CATQSGGASQFF | TGTGCCACCCAAAGCGGGGGCGCATCGCAGTTCTTC
TRBJ1-5 | TRBD1 | TRBV11-1 | many | CASSPSTGRPQHF | TGTGCCAGCAGCCCCTCGACAGGGAGGCCCCAGCATTTT
TRBJ2-7 | . | TRBV30 | many | CAWTSAGQEQYF | TGTGCCTGGACCTCCGCGGGCCAGGAGCAGTACTTC
TRBJ2-1 | TRBD2 | TRBV2 | many | CASSAPGTSGYNEQFF | TGTGCCAGCAGTGCCCCCGGGACTAGCGGATACAATGAGCAGTTCTTC
TRBJ1-1 | . | TRBV9 | . | CASSVVTNTEAFF | TGTGCCAGCAGCGTAGTAACGAACACTGAAGCTTTCTTT
TRBJ2-4 | TRBD2 | TRBV28 | many | CASRSGRENIQYF | TGTGCCAGCAGGAGCGGGAGGGAGAACATTCAGTACTTC
TRBJ2-1 | . | TRBV19 | few | CASTTKNEQFF | TGTGCCAGTACAACGAAGAATGAGCAGTTCTTC
TRBJ2-1 | TRBD1 | TRBV11-2 | many | CASSLGGTGTYNEQFF | TGTGCCAGCAGCTTAGGGGGGACAGGGACATACAATGAGCAGTTCTTC
TRBJ2-1 | TRBD2 | TRBV19 | few | CASSIRRSGTSGRDFGEQFF | TGTGCCAGTAGTATAAGGAGGTCCGGGACTAGCGGGAGGGATTTCGGTGAGCAGTTCTTC
TRBJ2-2 | TRBD2 | TRBV28 | . | CASRWGGNTGELFF | TGTGCCAGCAGATGGGGGGGGAACACCGGGGAGCTGTTTTTT
TRBJ2-6 | . | TRBV5-1 | . | CASSSSGAGANVLTF | TGCGCCAGCAGCTCATCAGGGGCTGGGGCCAACGTCCTGACTTTC
TRBJ2-5 | . | TRBV20-1 | many | CSARIQQETQYF | TGCAGTGCTAGGATTCAGCAAGAGACCCAGTACTTC
TRBJ1-1 | . | TRBV7-2 | . | CASSLSVAVNTEAFF | TGTGCCAGCAGCTTATCTGTAGCGGTGAACACTGAAGCTTTCTTT
TRBJ2-3 | . | TRBV3-1 | . | CASSLSRSTDTQYF | TGTGCCAGCAGCCTTTCGAGGAGCACAGATACGCAGTATTTT
TRBJ2-5 | . | TRBV27 | many | CASSLTPPTGSKETQYF | TGTGCCAGCAGTTTAACCCCCCCTACGGGAAGTAAAGAGACCCAGTACTTC
TRBJ2-1 | TRBD2 | TRBV20-1 | few | CSAGTSGVNEQFF | TGCAGTGCGGGGACTAGCGGCGTCAATGAGCAGTTCTTC
TRBJ1-2 | . | TRBV30 | many | CAWSEENYGYTF | TGTGCCTGGAGTGAGGAGAACTATGGCTACACCTTC
TRBJ2-7 | TRBD2 | TRBV19 | many | CASSKLAGTRKNEQYF | TGTGCCAGTAGTAAACTAGCGGGAACCCGCAAGAACGAGCAGTACTTC